This passage covers 25 T cell receptor beta chains from one sample sequenced in a study of blood T cell repertoires in COVID-19. Data came from immunoSEQ multiplex PCR; TCRdb stores just in-frame clones and leaves some out. The table lists more than 250,000 clones, about 80% of them singletons, with 8.6% in the top ten. Material for sequencing was peripheral blood. The receptors here all came from a human donor in a cohort sampled during active COVID-19.

The CDR3 sequence is CASSGQLNEQFF. The CDR3 nucleotides are TGTGCCAGCAGCGGTCAACTAAATGAGCAGTTCTTC. The chain has TRBV12-3 or TRBV12-4 and TRBJ2-1; D is unclear. The CDR3 has 12 amino acids. V lost 6 bases, J lost 7 bases, and 10 bases lay in between.

The CDR3 DNA follows: TGCGCCAGCAGCCCCCGTCCCGGGGAGCTGTTTTTT. This encodes CASSPRPGELFF. The V gene is TRBV5-1, the J gene TRBJ2-2; D remains unclear. Germline V lookup: CDR1 SGHRS, CDR2 YFSETQ. Trimming cost V 4 bases and J 6 bases, with 7 bases left between them. The length of the CDR3 is 12 residues.

This clone was detected a few times. The chain links TRBV10-2 to TRBJ2-3; D remains ambiguous. The CDR3 covers 13 residues. V lost 3 bases and J 4 bases, leaving 8 bases between the germline ends. Germline assignment: CDR1 WSHSY and CDR2 SAAADI. The CDR3 region is CASSDIVADTQYF. CDR3 in DNA: TGCGCCAGCAGTGATATAGTGGCAGATACGCAGTATTTT.

The J gene is TRBJ2-7, the V gene TRBV10-3; unclear D gene. Germline CDR1 reads ENHRY; CDR2 reads SYGVKD. The CDR3 contains 13 residues. V lost 0 bases and J 3 bases, leaving 6 bases between the germline ends. CDR3 region: CAISESNGYEQYF. CDR3 bases: TGTGCCATCAGTGAGTCGAACGGCTACGAGCAGTACTTC.

This chain joins TRBV28 and TRBJ2-2; the D is unclear. The germline CDR1 and CDR2 sequences are MDHEN and SYDVKM. CDR3 length: 12 amino acids. Trimming took 5 bases from V and 5 from J, leaving 6 bases between them. The CDR3 here is CASSSLTGELFF. The CDR3 DNA follows: TGTGCCAGCAGTAGCCTAACCGGGGAGCTGTTTTTT.

The chain employs TRBV19 and TRBJ1-1, with 8 bases that match TRBD1. There are 14 residues in the CDR3. V shed 7 bases, J shed 8 bases, and the junction held 12 bases outside the gene matches. CDR1 and CDR2 (germline): LNHDA, SQIVND (reference sequence). The DNA for the CDR3 is TGTGCCAGTAATAGACAGGGGACCAGTTACGAAGCTTTCTTT. Residues: CASNRQGTSYEAFF.

The rearrangement uses TRBV7-8 and TRBJ2-3, with 7 bases aligning to TRBD2. The CDR3 has 15 amino acids. V lost 3 bases, J lost 0 bases, and 3 bases stayed unmatched. Germline V CDR1 and CDR2: SGHVS, FQNEAQ. The CDR3 DNA sequence: TGTGCCAGCAGCTTCCGGCGGGGGAGCACAGATACGCAGTATTTT. Translated: CASSFRRGSTDTQYF.

This chain's CDR3 is CASSLNRGYEQYF. In DNA, the CDR3 is TGTGCCAGCAGCTTAAATCGCGGCTACGAGCAGTACTTC. This rearrangement joins TRBV5-8 to TRBJ2-7; no clear D. Germline V gene lookup returns CDR1 SGHTS and CDR2 YDEGEE. The CDR3 has 13 residues. The V end was cut by 2 bases, the J end by 3 bases, with 9 bases between.

The J gene is TRBJ1-4, the V gene TRBV3-1 (or the pseudogene TRBV3-2), with D unclear. CDR1 LGHDT and CDR2 YNNKEL come from the germline V gene (reference sequence). The CDR3 consists of 13 residues. V gave up 3 bases and J gave up 5 bases, with 7 bases separating them. CDR3 sequence reads: CASSQSVNEKLFF. Written as DNA, the CDR3 is TGTGCCAGCAGCCAGTCAGTAAATGAAAAACTGTTTTTT.

This sequence joins TRBV5-1 and TRBJ2-7, with D perhaps matching TRBD2 (6 bases). The CDR3 has 16 amino acids. CDR1 and CDR2 from the germline V gene are SGHRS and YFSETQ. The germline V and J ends were trimmed by 0 bases and 0 bases, with 13 bases remaining between them. Here the CDR3 DNA reads TGCGCCAGCAGCTTGGTTCGGGGAGGTGGCTCCTACGAGCAGTACTTC. This gives the protein CASSLVRGGGSYEQYF.

The chain has TRBV19 and TRBJ1-4; D may be TRBD1 (6 bases). V lost 3 bases, J lost 5 bases, and 16 bases lay in between. The V gene's germline CDR1 is LNHDA and CDR2 SQIVND (reference sequence). This CDR3 comprises 16 residues. The CDR3 region has the DNA TGTGCCAGTAGTATCAGGGGCGCTACCCAAAATGAAAAACTGTTTTTT. Protein: CASSIRGATQNEKLFF.

This clone was counted a few times. As DNA, the CDR3 is TGTGCCAGCAGCTCTAACGCACTAGGGACAGGAGAAGAGACCCAGTACTTC. This gives the protein CASSSNALGTGEETQYF. J is TRBJ2-5 and V is TRBV7-9, with 8 nucleotides matching TRBD1. After removal of 4 bases from V and 3 bases from J, the junction contained 13 bases not matched to a gene. Germline loops: CDR1 SEHNR, CDR2 FQNEAQ (reference sequence). The CDR3 totals 17 residues.

The chain is built from TRBV7-2 and TRBJ1-2; D is possibly TRBD1 (5 bases). CDR3 length: 13 amino acids. The germline V and J ends were trimmed by 3 bases and 1 base, with 6 bases remaining between them. CDR1 and CDR2 from the germline V gene are SGHTA and FQGNSA. Here the CDR3 DNA reads TGTGCCAGCAGCTTGGGGCATAACTATGGCTACACCTTC. This gives the protein CASSLGHNYGYTF.

This chain links TRBV7-2 with TRBJ1-1, with TRBD1 as a possible D gene (6 bases). The CDR3 consists of 15 residues. V was clipped by 5 bases and J by 3 bases, with 16 bases between them. The germline V gene has CDR1 SGHTA and CDR2 FQGNSA. CDR3 amino acids: CASSRKLTGYTEAFF. Written as DNA, the CDR3 is TGTGCCAGCAGCCGTAAATTAACAGGGTACACTGAAGCTTTCTTT.

This rearrangement joins TRBV4-1 to TRBJ2-7, with 7 bases aligning to TRBD1. The CDR3 extends over 16 amino acids. CDR1 and CDR2 from the germline V gene are MGHRA and YSYEKL. V was pared by 1 base and J by 4 bases, with 10 bases of the junction left unmatched. CDR3 sequence (DNA): TGCGCCAGCAGCCAAGGTGTGAGACAGGGCCAATACGAGCAGTACTTC. Translating gives CASSQGVRQGQYEQYF.

This chain links TRBV5-8 with TRBJ2-5; TRBD2 is a possible D gene (6 bases). Germline loops: CDR1 SGHTS, CDR2 YDEGEE. This CDR3 comprises 13 residues. The V gene lost 9 bases and the J gene lost 2 bases, with 14 bases spanning the gap. CDR3 loop: CATHRRVQETQYF. For the CDR3, the DNA is TGTGCCACCCACAGGAGGGTACAAGAGACCCAGTACTTC.

This clone was counted a single time. This sample also contains other DNA sequences that code for the same CDR3. This chain uses TRBV7-2 with TRBJ2-1; the match to TRBD2 covers 12 bases. The V gene end was trimmed by 3 bases and the J gene end by 4 bases; junction bases not matched to a gene: 1. The CDR3 spans 15 residues. From germline, CDR1 is SGHTA and CDR2 FQGNSA. CDR3 nucleotide sequence: TGTGCCAGCAGCTTTACTAGCGGGGGGTACAATGAGCAGTTCTTC. Translation: CASSFTSGGYNEQFF.

This sequence joins TRBV2 and TRBJ2-7; unclear D gene. Germline V gene lookup returns CDR1 SNHLY and CDR2 FYNNEI. V lost 7 bases, J lost 2 bases, and 15 bases lay in between. The CDR3 extends over 14 amino acids. Written as DNA, the CDR3 is TGTGCCAGCAAACGGCAGGCCTCTACCTACGAGCAGTACTTC. This gives the protein CASKRQASTYEQYF.

This sequence joins TRBV14 and TRBJ2-7, with D possibly being TRBD2 (6 bases). From germline, CDR1 is SGHDN and CDR2 FVKESK. The length of the CDR3 is 13 residues. The ends were cut back, 3 bases at V and 2 bases at J, with 8 bases in the middle. Here the CDR3 DNA reads TGTGCCAGCAGCCAGAGCGGGCCCTACGAGCAGTACTTC. As protein: CASSQSGPYEQYF.

Here the CDR3 DNA reads TGTGCCAGCACCGAGACAGTTAGGACAGATACGCAGTATTTT. Residues: CASTETVRTDTQYF. The chain couples TRBV6-6 to TRBJ2-3, with D possibly matching TRBD1 (5 bases). CDR1 is MNHNY, CDR2 SVGAGI, per germline (reference sequence). The V and J ends lost 7 bases and 3 bases respectively, with 14 bases between them. The CDR3 is made up of 14 amino acids.

This clone was detected only a few times. In DNA, the CDR3 is TGTGCCAGCAGCCAAAGACTACAGGGTAATAACTATGGCTACACCTTC. Protein product: CASSQRLQGNNYGYTF. The rearrangement joins TRBV3-1 (or the pseudogene TRBV3-2) to TRBJ1-2, with a weak D call TRBD1 (6 bases). This CDR3 has 16 amino acids. Germline assignment: CDR1 LGHDT and CDR2 YNNKEL (reference sequence). The ends were cut back, 2 bases at V and 1 base at J, with 14 bases in the middle.

This chain links TRBV6-5 with TRBJ2-7; 8 bases map to TRBD2. With 0 bases clipped from V and 0 bases from J, the junction kept 4 bases outside the gene matches. The germline V gene encodes CDR1 MNHEY and CDR2 SVGAGI. CDR3 length equals 16 residues. The CDR3 DNA follows: TGTGCCAGCAGTTACTCGGGCGGACTAGCCTCCTACGAGCAGTACTTC. Translated, it gives CASSYSGGLASYEQYF.

In DNA form, the CDR3 reads TGTGCCAGCTCACCAATTTATCGGGGGACCGGGACCACCGGGGAGCTGTTTTTT. Its protein product is CASSPIYRGTGTTGELFF. V usage is TRBV18 and J usage is TRBJ2-2, with a possible D match to TRBD2 (6 bases). This CDR3 region has 18 residues. From germline, CDR1 is KGHSH and CDR2 LQKENI. Trimming took 2 bases from V and 4 from J, leaving 20 bases between them.

The gene calls are TRBV11-2 and TRBJ1-2; D may be TRBD1 (6 bases). This CDR3 is 14 amino acids long. V dropped 1 base and J dropped 4 bases, with 10 bases sitting between them. The germline V gene encodes CDR1 SGHAT and CDR2 FQNNGV. CDR3: CASSLVGASYGYTF. The CDR3 region has the DNA TGTGCCAGCAGCTTAGTGGGGGCGAGCTATGGCTACACCTTC.

V gene TRBV7-6 combines with J gene TRBJ2-3; no clear D. The germline V and J ends were trimmed by 5 bases and 0 bases, with 9 bases remaining between them. The germline gives CDR1 SGHVS, CDR2 FNYEAQ. The CDR3 covers 14 residues. CDR3 protein: CASSTNPSTDTQYF. Written as DNA, the CDR3 is TGTGCCAGCAGCACTAACCCCAGCACAGATACGCAGTATTTT. Using reference TRBV7-6 and TRBJ2-3 for the parts outside the CDR3, the full variable domain is GAGVSQSPRYKVTKRGQDVALRCDPISGHVSLYWYRQALGQGPEFLTYFNYEAQQDKSGLPNDRFSAERPEGSISTLTIQRTEQRDSAMYRCASSTNPSTDTQYFGPGTRLTVL.